This T cell receptor (beta chain) was recorded in a study of blood T cell repertoires in COVID-19. The CDR3 spans 19 residues. The V and J ends lost 0 bases and 3 bases, in that order; junction bases with no gene match: 11. The germline V gene has CDR1 SGHAT and CDR2 FQNNGV. The sample holds one count of this clone. Clones were sequenced by immunoSEQ multiplex PCR, and TCRdb holds only the in-frame ones, with some missing. The top ten clones hold under 9.5% of a sample with around 190,000 clones, around 85% of them seen once. The V gene is TRBV11-2, the J gene TRBJ2-3, with 11 bases fitting TRBD2. This clonotype originated in an older woman with acute or convalescent COVID-19. The sequenced sample was peripheral blood. The chain's CDR3 is CASSLDRGLAAGVTDTQYF. Written as DNA, the CDR3 is TGTGCCAGCAGCTTAGATCGGGGACTAGCGGCCGGGGTGACAGATACGCAGTATTTT.